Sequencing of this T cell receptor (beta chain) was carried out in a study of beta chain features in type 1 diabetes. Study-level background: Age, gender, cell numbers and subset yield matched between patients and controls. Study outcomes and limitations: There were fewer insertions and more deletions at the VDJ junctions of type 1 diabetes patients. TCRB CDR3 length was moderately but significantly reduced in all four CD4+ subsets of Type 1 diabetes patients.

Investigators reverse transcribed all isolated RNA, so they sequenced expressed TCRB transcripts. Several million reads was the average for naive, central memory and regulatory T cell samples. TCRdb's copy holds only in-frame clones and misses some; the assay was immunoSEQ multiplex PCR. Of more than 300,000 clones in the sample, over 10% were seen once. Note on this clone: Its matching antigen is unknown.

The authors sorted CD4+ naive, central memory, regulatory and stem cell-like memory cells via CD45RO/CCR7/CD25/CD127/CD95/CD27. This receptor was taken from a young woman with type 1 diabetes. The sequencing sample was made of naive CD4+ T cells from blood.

CDR3 in amino acids: CAISEAPGEQYF. The CDR3 DNA reads as TGTGCCATCAGTGAGGCCCCCGGCGAGCAGTACTTC. This rearrangement joins TRBV10-3 to TRBJ2-7; no clear D. Germline V gene lookup returns CDR1 ENHRY and CDR2 SYGVKD. Trimming pared 2 bases from V and 6 bases from J, leaving 8 bases between. The CDR3 is made up of 12 amino acids.